The clone carrying this T cell receptor (beta chain) was detected once. TCRdb's copy holds only in-frame clones and misses some; the assay was immunoSEQ multiplex PCR. The sample includes 250,000 to 300,000 clones, about 89% of them seen just once. The sample is drawn from a study of blood T cell repertoires in COVID-19. Sequencing was performed on peripheral blood. The clonotype comes from a man aged 45-65 years with acute or convalescent COVID-19.

CDR3 nucleotide sequence: TGCGCCAGCAGTCAAGCGAGGGGAGGAACCCCCTCTGGGGCCAACGTCCTGACTTTC. Amino acids: CASSQARGGTPSGANVLTF. The chain combines TRBV23-1 with TRBJ2-6; the D gene is possibly TRBD2 (6 bases). TRBV23-1 is identified as an open reading frame with a role that is uncertain. Trimming removed 2 bases at V and 0 bases at J, with 17 bases between. The CDR3 runs 19 residues.